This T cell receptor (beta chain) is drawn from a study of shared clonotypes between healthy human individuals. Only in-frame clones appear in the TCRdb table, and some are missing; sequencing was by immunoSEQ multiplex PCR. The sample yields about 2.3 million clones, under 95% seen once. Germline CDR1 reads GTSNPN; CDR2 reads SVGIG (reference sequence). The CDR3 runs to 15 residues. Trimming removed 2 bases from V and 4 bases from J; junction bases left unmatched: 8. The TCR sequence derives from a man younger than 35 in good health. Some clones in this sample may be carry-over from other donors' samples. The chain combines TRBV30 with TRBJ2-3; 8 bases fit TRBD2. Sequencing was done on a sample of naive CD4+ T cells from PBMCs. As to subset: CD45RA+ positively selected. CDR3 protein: CAWSRAGGGADTQYF. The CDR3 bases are TGTGCCTGGAGTAGGGCGGGAGGTGGCGCAGATACGCAGTATTTT.